This T cell receptor (beta chain) was observed in a study of cytomegalovirus exposure and HLA in healthy donors. Separate from the roughly 700-subject first cohort, the approximately 120-subject validation cohort was the one that the donors belonged to. Study-wide results and caveats: Cytomegalovirus status was reportedly diagnosed by the classifier with high specificity and sensitivity.

The data were produced by immunoSEQ multiplex PCR, yet TCRdb's version contains in-frame clones alone and is incomplete. Seen here are under 250,000 clones, about 90% observed once, and the top ten hold around 12%. As regards this clone: Antigen: not known.

The receptor was isolated from a man aged 18 to 29 in good health and CMV-seropositive. The sample consisted of PBMCs.

CDR3 sequence (DNA): TGTGCTAGTGGTAGGCAGAGTAATGAAAAACTGTTTTTT. Amino acid sequence: CASGRQSNEKLFF. The chain joins TRBV12-5 to TRBJ1-4, with D unresolved. Trimming stripped 5 bases from V and 4 bases from J, with 8 bases between. The CDR3 is made up of 13 amino acids. Germline loops: CDR1 LGHNT, CDR2 FRNRAP.